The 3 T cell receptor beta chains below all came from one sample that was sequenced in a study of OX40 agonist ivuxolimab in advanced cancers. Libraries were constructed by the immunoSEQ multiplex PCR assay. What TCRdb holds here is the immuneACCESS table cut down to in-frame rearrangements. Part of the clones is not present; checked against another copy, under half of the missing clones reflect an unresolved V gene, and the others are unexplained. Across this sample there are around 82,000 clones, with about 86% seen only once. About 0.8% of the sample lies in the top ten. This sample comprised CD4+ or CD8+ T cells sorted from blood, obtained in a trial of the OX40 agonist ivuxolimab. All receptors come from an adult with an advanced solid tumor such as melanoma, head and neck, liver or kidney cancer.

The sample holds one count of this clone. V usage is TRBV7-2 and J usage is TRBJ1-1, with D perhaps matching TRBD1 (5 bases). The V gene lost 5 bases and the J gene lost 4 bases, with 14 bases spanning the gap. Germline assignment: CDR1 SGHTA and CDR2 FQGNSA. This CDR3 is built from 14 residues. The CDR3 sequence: CASSAQAGVTEAFF. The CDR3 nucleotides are TGTGCCAGCAGCGCACAGGCGGGCGTCACTGAAGCTTTCTTT.

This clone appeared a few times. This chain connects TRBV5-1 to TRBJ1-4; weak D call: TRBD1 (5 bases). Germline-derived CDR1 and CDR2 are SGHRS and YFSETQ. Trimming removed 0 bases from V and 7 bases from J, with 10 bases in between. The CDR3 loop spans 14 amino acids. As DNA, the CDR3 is TGCGCCAGCAGCTTGGCCCTGGGGGGTGAAAAACTGTTTTTT. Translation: CASSLALGGEKLFF.

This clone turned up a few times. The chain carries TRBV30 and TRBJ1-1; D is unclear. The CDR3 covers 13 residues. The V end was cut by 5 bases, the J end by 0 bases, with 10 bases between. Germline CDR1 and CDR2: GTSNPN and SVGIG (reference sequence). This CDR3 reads CAWGIGMNTEAFF. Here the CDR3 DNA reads TGTGCCTGGGGAATAGGCATGAACACTGAAGCTTTCTTT.